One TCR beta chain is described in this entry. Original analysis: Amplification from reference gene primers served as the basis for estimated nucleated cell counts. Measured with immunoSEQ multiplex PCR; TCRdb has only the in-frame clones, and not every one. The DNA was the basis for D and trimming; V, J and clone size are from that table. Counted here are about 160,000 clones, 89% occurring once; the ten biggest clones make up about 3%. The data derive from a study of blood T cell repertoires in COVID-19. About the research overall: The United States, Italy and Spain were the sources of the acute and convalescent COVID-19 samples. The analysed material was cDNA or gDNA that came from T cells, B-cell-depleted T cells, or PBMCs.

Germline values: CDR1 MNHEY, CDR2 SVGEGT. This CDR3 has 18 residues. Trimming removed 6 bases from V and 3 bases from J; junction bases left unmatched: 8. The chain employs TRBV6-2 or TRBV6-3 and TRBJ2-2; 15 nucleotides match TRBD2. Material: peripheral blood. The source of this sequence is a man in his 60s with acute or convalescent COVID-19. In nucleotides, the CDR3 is TGTGCCAGCAGCCAAGGACTAGCGGGGGGGCTGTACACCGGGGAGCTGTTTTTT. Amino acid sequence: CASSQGLAGGLYTGELFF.